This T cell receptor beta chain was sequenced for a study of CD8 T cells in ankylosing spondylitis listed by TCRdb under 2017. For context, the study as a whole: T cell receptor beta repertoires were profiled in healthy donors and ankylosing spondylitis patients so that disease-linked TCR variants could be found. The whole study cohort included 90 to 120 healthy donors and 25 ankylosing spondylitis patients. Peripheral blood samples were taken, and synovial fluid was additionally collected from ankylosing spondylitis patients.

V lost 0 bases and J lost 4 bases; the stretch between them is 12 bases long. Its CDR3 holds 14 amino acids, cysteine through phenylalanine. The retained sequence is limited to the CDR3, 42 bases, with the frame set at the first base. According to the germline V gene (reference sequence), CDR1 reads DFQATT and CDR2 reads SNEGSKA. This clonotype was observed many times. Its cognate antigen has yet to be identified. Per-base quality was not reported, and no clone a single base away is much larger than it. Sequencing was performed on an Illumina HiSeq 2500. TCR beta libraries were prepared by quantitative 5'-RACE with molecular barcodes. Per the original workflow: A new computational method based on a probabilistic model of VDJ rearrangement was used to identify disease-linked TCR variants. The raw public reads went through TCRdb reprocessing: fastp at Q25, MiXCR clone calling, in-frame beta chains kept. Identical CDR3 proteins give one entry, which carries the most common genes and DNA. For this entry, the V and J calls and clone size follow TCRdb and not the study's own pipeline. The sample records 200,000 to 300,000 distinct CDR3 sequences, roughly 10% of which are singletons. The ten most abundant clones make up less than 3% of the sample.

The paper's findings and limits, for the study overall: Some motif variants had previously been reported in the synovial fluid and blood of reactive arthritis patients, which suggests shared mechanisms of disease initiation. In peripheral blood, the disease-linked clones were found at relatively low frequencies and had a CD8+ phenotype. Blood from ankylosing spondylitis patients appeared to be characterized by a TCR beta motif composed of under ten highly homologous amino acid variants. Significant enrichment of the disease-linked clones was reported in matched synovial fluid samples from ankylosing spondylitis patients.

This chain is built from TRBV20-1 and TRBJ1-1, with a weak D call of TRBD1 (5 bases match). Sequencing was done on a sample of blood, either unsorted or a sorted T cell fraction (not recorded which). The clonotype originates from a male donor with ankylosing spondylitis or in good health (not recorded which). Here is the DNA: TGCAGTGCTAGAGATCTCACAGGTAGCACTGAAGCTTTCTTT. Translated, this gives CSARDLTGSTEAFF.